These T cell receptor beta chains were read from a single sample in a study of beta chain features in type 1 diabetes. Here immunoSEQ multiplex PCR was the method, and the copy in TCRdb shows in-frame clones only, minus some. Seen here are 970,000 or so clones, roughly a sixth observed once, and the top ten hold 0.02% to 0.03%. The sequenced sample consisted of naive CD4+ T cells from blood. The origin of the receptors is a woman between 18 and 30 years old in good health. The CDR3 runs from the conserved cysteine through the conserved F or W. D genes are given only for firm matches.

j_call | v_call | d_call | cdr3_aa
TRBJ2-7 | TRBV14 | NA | CASGYFYEQYF
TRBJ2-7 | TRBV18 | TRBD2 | CASSPSGTSGSVWEQYF
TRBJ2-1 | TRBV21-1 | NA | CASSTGSRSYNEQFF
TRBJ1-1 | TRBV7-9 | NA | CASSPQENTEAFF
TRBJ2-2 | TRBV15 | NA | CATSRGRTTTGELFF
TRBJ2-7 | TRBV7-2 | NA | CASSLTGTRLPYEQYF
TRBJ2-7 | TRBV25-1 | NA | CASSETGYEQYF
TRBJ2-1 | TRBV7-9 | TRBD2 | CASSLALAGGIGEQFF
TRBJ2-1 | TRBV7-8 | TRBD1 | CASSLVPGGEQFF
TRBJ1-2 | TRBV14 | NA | CASSQDPGEGYTF
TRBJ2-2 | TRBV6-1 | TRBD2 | CASRKRELTGELFF
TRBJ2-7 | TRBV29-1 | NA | CSVKYQGSFGEQYF
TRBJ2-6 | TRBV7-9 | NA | CASTRSSGANVLTF
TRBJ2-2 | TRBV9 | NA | CASSPQPGGVTGELFF
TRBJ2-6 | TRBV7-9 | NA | CASSSGRFSGANVLTF
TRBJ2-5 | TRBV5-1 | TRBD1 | CASRQGASQETQYF
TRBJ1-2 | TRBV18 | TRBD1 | CASSPGQGNYGYTF
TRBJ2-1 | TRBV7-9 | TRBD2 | CASSLRTTSGRGNEQFF
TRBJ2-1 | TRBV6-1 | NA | CASSPDRGPYNEQFF
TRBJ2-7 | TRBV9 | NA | CASSVEASRAYEQYF
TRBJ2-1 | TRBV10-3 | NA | CAIPAPLQGPGSYNEQFF
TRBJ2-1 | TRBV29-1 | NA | CSVKRGSTSNYNEQFF
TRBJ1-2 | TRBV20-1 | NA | CSAPGPRGGTF
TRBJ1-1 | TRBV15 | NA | CATSSQTNTEAFF
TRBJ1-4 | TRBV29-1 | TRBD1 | CSVSTRPGTGYLEKLFF
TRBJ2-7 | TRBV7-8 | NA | CASSLRFPSGAVYEQYF
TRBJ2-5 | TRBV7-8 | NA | CASSSGTVKETQYF
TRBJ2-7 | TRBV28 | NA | CASSLVSSGVFYEQYF
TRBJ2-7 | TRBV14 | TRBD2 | CASSQPGLEVEQYF
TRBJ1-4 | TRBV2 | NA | CASSSNWAGKLFF
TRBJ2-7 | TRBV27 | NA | CASRPTRTAYAYEQYF